This TCR beta chain is from a study of T cells in women clearing cervical HPV infection. The table came from immunoSEQ multiplex PCR; TCRdb's copy has only in-frame clones and leaves some out. The sample features roughly 21,000 clones, with over 5% in its top ten. With respect to this clone: The read finishes 3 residues shy of the CDR3 end, and the germline J gene is used to complete it.

Trimming left V 4 bases short and J 9 bases short, with 13 bases between. The CDR3 is 14 amino acids. Germline CDR1 MNHNS, CDR2 SASEGT. The clonotype originates from a woman aged 18 to 75 with a cervical HPV16 infection that either progressed to CIN3+ or cleared (not recorded which). The chain recombines TRBV6-1 with TRBJ1-6; unclear D gene. Specimen: blood buffy coat. This CDR3 reads CASSGRALGSPLHF. CDR3 bases read: TGTGCCAGCAGTGGGAGGGCCTTGGGTTCACCC.